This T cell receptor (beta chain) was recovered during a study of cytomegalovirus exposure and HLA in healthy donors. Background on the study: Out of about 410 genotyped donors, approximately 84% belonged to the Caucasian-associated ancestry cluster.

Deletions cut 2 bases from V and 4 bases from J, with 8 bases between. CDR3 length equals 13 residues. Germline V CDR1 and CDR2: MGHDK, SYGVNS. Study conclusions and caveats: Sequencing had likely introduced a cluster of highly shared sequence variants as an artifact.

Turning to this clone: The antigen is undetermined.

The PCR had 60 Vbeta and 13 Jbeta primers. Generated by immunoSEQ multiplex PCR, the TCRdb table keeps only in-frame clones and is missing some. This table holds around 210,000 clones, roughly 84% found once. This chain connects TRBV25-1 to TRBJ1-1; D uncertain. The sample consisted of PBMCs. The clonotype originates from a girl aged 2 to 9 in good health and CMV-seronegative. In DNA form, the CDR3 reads TGTGCCAGCAGTGAAGTGTGGGCCACTGAAGCTTTCTTT. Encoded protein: CASSEVWATEAFF.